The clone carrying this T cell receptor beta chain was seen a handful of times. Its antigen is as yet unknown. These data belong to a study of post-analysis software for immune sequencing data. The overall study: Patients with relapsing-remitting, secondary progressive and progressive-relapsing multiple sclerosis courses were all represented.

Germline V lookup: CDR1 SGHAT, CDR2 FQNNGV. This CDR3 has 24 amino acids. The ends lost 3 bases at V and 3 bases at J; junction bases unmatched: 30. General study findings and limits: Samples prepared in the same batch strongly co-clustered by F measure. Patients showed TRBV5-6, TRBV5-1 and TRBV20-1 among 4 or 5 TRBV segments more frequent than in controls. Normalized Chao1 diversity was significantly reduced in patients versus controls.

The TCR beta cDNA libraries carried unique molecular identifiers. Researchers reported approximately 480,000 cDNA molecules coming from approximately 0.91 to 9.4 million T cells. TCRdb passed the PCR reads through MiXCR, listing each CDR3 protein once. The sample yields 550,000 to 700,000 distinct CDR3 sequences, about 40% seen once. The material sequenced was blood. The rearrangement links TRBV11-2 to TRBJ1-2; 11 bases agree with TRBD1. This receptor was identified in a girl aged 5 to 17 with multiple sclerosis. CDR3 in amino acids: CASSFPRSPDRGRGVNPIHYGYTF. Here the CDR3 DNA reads TGTGCCAGCAGCTTTCCTAGATCACCGGACAGGGGGCGCGGGGTTAACCCCATACACTATGGCTACACCTTC.